The rows below give T cell receptor beta chains drawn from one sample of a study of vaccination and CD4 T cells after COVID-19. These receptors have no known antigen. Via MiXCR, TCRdb re-called the PCR reads, giving one row per CDR3 protein. The table has about 16,000 distinct CDR3 sequences, roughly 54% seen once. The sample consisted of CD4+ T cells from blood, cultured in vitro, taken before SARS-CoV-2 vaccination. The receptors stem from a human donor who had recovered from COVID-19. The CDR3 runs from the conserved cysteine through the conserved F or W. Each record gives: J gene, V gene, D gene, clone size, CDR3 protein, CDR3 DNA. D genes are given only for firm matches. Not every row has a clone size; where given, it reads once, few, many or a size class.

>TRBJ1-6|TRBV2|-|-
CASTQGRPLHF
TGTGCCAGCACCCAGGGTCGACCCCTCCACTTT
>TRBJ1-2|TRBV24-1|-|few
CATSDPGHGYTF
TGTGCCACCAGTGATCCCGGTCATGGCTACACCTTC
>TRBJ2-1|TRBV28|-|-
CASSLSLNEQFF
TGTGCCAGCAGTTTATCTCTGAATGAGCAGTTCTTC
>TRBJ1-1|TRBV18|-|-
CASSTPGRGAFF
TGTGCCAGCTCTACCCCGGGCAGGGGTGCTTTCTTT
>TRBJ2-7|TRBV20-1|TRBD2|-
CSASGPNSGSYEQYF
TGCAGTGCTAGCGGCCCTAATAGCGGGAGCTACGAGCAGTACTTC
>TRBJ2-7|TRBV27|TRBD1|-
CASSLGQGPFEQYF
TGTGCCAGCAGTCTGGGACAGGGTCCTTTCGAGCAGTACTTC
>TRBJ2-7|TRBV18|TRBD2|-
CASSPYRGGNEQYF
TGTGCCAGCTCACCCTACCGGGGGGGCAACGAGCAGTACTTC
>TRBJ2-5|TRBV24-1|TRBD2|-
CATSDPGLALIETQYF
TGTGCCACCAGTGATCCGGGACTAGCGTTAATCGAGACCCAGTACTTC
>TRBJ2-1|TRBV20-1|TRBD2|once
CSMTSGTTYNEQFF
TGCAGTATGACTAGCGGGACGACCTACAATGAGCAGTTCTTC
>TRBJ2-1|TRBV20-1|TRBD2|few
CSARSGNFGYNEQFF
TGCAGTGCACGCAGCGGGAACTTTGGCTACAATGAGCAGTTCTTC
>TRBJ2-1|TRBV2|TRBD2|-
CASRRTSGTYNEQFF
TGTGCCAGCAGAAGGACTAGCGGGACGTACAATGAGCAGTTCTTC
>TRBJ1-6|TRBV28|-|-
CASNPLAYNSPLHF
TGTGCCAGCAACCCCTTGGCGTATAATTCACCCCTCCACTTT
>TRBJ2-3|TRBV6-1|TRBD1|few
CASSPPLGTASTDTQYF
TGTGCCAGCAGTCCTCCACTAGGGACAGCTAGCACAGATACGCAGTATTTT
>TRBJ2-7|TRBV20-1|-|few
CSANLAFEQYF
TGCAGTGCGAACCTAGCTTTCGAGCAGTACTTC
>TRBJ2-7|TRBV19|-|-
CASSRQWPYEQYF
TGTGCCAGTAGTAGGCAGTGGCCCTACGAGCAGTACTTC
>TRBJ2-7|TRBV28|TRBD1|-
CASSFQGASYEQYF
TGTGCCAGCAGTTTCCAGGGGGCCTCCTACGAGCAGTACTTC
>TRBJ2-7|TRBV7-9|-|few
CASSSLGSYEQYF
TGTGCCAGCAGTTCACTAGGATCCTACGAGCAGTACTTC
>TRBJ2-3|TRBV7-9|TRBD2|few
CASSSGLAGGPGNTDTQYF
TGTGCCAGCAGCTCGGGACTAGCGGGAGGGCCTGGTAATACAGATACGCAGTATTTT